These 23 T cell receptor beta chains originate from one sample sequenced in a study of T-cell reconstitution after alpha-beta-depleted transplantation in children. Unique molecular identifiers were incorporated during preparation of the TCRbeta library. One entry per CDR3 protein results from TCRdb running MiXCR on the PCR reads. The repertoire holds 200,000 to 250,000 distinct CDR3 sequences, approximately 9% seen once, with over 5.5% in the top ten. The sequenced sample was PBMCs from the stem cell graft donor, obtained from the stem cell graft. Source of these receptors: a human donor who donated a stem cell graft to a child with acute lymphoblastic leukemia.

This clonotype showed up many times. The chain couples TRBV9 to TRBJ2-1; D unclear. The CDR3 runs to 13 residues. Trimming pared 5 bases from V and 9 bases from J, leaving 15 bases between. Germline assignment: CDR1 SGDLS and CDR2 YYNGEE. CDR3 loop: CASSQDASGEQFF. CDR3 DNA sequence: TGTGCCAGCAGTCAGGACGCGTCGGGTGAGCAGTTCTTC. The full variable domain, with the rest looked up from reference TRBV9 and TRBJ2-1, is DSGVTQTPKHLITATGQRVTLRCSPRSGDLSVYWYQQSLDQGLQFLIQYYNGEERAKGNILERFSAQQFPDLHSELNLSSLELGDSALYFCASSQDASGEQFFGPGTRLTVL.

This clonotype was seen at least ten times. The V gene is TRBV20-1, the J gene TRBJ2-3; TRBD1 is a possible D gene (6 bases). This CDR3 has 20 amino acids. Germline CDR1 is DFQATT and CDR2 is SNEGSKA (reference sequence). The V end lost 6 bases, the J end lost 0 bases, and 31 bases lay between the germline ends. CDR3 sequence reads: CSARGFTGIDKLSSTDTQYF. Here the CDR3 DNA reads TGCAGTGCCCGTGGTTTTACAGGGATAGATAAGTTATCTAGCACAGATACGCAGTATTTT.

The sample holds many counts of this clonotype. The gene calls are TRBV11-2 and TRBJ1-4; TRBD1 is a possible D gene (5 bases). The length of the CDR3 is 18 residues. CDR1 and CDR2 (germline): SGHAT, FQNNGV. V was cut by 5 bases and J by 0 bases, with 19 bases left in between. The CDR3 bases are TGTGCCAGCAGCCCTTTCTCAGGGCCTCAATCAACTAATGAAAAACTGTTTTTT. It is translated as CASSPFSGPQSTNEKLFF.

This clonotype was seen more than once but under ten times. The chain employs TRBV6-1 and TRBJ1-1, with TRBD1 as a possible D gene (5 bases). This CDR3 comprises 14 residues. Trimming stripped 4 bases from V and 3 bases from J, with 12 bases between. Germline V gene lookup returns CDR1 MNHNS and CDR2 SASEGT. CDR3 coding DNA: TGTGCCAGCAGTGCGGTGGGGGTGGACACTGAAGCTTTCTTT. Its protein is CASSAVGVDTEAFF.

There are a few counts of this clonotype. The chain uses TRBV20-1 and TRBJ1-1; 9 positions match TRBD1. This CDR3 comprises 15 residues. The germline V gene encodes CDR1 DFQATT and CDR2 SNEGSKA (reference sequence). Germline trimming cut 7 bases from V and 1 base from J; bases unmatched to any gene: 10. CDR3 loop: CSGIIAGQGNTEAFF. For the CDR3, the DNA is TGCAGTGGAATTATTGCGGGACAGGGGAACACTGAAGCTTTCTTT.

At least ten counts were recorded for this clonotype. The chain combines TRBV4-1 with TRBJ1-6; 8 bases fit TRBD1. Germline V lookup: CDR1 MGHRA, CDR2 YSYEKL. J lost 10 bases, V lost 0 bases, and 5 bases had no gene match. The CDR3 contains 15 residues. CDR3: CASSQEGQVTSPLHF. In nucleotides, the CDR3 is TGCGCCAGCAGCCAAGAGGGACAGGTTACCTCACCCCTCCACTTT.

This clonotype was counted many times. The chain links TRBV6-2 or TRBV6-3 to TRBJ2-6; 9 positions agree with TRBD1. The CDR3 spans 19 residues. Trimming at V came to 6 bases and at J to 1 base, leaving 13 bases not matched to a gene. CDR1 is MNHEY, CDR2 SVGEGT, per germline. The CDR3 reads CASRATGTGYFSGANVLTF. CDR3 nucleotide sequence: TGTGCCAGCAGAGCCACCGGGACAGGGTACTTTTCTGGGGCCAACGTCCTGACTTTC.

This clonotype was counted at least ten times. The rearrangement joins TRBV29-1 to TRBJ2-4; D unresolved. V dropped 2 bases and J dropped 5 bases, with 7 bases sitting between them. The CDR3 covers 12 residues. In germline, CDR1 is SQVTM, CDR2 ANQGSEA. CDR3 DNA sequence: TGCAGCGTTGAACAACGCCAAAACATTCAGTACTTC. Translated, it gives CSVEQRQNIQYF.

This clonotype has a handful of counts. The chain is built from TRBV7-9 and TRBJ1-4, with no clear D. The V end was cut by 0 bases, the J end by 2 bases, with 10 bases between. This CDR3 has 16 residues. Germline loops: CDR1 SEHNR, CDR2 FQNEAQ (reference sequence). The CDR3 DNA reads TGTGCCAGCAGCTTAGCGATCCAACCGACTAATGAAAAACTGTTTTTT. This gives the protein CASSLAIQPTNEKLFF.

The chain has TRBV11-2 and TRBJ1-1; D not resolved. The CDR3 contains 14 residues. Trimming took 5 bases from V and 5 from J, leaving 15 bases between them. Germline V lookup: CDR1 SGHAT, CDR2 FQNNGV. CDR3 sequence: CASSPSAGGTEAFF. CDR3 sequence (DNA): TGTGCCAGCAGCCCGTCGGCTGGAGGGACTGAAGCTTTCTTT.

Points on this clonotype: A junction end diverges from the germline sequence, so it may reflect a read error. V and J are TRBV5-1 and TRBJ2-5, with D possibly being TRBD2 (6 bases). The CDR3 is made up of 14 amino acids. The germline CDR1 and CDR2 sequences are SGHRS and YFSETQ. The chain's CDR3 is CASSLMVAEETEYF. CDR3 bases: TGCGCCAGCAGCTTGATGGTAGCGGAAGAGACCGAGTACTTC.

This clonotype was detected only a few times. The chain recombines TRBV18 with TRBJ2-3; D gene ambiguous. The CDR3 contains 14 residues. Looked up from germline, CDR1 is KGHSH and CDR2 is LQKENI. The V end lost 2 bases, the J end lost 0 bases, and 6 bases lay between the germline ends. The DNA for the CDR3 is TGTGCCAGCTCACCAACCGGCAGCACAGATACGCAGTATTTT. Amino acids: CASSPTGSTDTQYF.

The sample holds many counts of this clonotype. This CDR3 is CATSDLASPDTQYF. Here the CDR3 DNA reads TGTGCCACCAGTGATTTGGCTAGCCCAGATACGCAGTATTTT. The chain links TRBV24-1 to TRBJ2-3, with D maybe TRBD2 (5 bases). The CDR3 has 14 residues. V shed 0 bases and J shed 4 bases, with 7 bases lying between them. Germline CDR1 reads KGHDR; CDR2 reads SFDVKD.

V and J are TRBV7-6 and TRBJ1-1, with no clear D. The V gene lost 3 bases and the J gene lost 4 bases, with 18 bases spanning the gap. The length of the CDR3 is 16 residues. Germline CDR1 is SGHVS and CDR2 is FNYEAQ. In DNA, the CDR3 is TGTGCCAGCAGCTTGGTCCCTATAGACAAGGGCACTGAAGCTTTCTTT. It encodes CASSLVPIDKGTEAFF.

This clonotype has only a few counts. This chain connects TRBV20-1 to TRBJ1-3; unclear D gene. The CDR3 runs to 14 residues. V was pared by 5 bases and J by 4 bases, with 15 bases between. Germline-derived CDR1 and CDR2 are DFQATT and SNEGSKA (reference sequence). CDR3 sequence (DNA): TGCAGTGCTCCTCCGACGGACCACGGAAACACCATATATTTT. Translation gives CSAPPTDHGNTIYF.

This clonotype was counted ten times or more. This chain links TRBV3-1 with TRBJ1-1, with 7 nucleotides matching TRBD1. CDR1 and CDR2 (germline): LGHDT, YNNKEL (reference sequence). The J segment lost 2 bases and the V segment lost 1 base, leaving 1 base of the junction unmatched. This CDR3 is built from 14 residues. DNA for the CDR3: TGTGCCAGCAGCCAAGGACAGGGTAACACTGAAGCTTTCTTT. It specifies CASSQGQGNTEAFF.

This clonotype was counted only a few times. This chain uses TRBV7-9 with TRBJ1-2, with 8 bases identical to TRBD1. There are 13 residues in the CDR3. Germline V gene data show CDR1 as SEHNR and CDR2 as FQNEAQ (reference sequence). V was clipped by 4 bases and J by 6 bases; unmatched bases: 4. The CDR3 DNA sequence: TGTGCCAGCAGCTCCGGACAGGGCCATGGCTACACCTTC. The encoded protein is CASSSGQGHGYTF.

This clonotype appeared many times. CDR3 sequence (DNA): TGTGCCAGCAGTTCCCCCAGAACTCGGACAGGGGACTATGGCTACACCTTC. Its protein is CASSSPRTRTGDYGYTF. The chain links TRBV6-5 to TRBJ1-2, with 9 bases aligning to TRBD1. The germline V gene has CDR1 MNHEY and CDR2 SVGAGI. This CDR3 is built from 17 residues. Trimming cost V 4 bases and J 3 bases; bases outside gene matches: 12.

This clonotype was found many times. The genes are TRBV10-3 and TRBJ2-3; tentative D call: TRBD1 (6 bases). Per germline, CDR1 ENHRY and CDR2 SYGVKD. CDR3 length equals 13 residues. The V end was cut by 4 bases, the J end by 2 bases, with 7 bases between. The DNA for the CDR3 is TGTGCCATCAGTGTGGGGGCCACAGATACGCAGTATTTT. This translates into CAISVGATDTQYF.

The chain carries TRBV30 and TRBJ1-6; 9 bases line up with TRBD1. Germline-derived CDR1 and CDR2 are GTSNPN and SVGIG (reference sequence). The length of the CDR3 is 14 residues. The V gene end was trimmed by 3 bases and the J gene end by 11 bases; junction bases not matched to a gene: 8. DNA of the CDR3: TGTGCCTGGAGGGCCGGGACAGGGATTGCACCCCTCCACTTT. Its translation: CAWRAGTGIAPLHF.

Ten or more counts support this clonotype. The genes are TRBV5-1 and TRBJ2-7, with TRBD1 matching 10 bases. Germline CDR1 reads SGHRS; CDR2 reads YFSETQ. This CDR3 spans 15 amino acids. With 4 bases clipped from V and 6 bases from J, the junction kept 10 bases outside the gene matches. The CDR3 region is CASSHLGTGESEQYF. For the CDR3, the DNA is TGCGCCAGCAGCCACCTGGGGACAGGGGAGAGCGAGCAGTACTTC.

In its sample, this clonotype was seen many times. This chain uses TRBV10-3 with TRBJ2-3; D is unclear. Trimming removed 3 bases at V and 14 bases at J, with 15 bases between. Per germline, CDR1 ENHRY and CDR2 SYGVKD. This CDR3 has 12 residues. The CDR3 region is CAISDDQIVRYF. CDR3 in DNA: TGTGCCATCAGTGATGACCAGATCGTCCGGTATTTT.

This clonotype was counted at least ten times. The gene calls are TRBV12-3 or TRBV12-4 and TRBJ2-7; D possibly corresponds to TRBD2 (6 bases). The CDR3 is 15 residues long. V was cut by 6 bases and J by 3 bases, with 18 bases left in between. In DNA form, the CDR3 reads TGTGCCAGCAGGGCAGGGACTGATGATTACTACGAGCAGTACTTC. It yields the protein CASRAGTDDYYEQYF.